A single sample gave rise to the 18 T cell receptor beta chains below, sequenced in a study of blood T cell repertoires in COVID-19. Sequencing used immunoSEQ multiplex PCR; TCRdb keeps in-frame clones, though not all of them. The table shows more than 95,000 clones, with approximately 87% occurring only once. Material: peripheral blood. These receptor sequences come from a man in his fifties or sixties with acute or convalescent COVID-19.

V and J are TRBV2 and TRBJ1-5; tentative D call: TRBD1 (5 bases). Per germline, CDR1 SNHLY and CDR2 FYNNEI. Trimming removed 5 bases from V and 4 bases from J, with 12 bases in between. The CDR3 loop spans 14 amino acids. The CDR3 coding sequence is TGTGCCAGCAGTTACGAAAGGGGAAATCAGCCCCAGCATTTT. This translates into CASSYERGNQPQHF. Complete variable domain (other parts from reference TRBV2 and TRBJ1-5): EPEVTQTPSHQVTQMGQEVILRCVPISNHLYFYWYRQILGQKVEFLVSFYNNEISEKSEIFDDQFSVERPDGSNFTLKIRSTKLEDSAMYFCASSYERGNQPQHFGDGTRLSIL.

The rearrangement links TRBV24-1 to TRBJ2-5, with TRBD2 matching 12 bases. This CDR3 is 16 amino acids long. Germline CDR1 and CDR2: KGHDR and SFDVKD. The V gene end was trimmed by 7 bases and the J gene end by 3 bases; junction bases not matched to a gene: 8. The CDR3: CATSGSLAGGKETQYF. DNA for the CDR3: TGTGCCACCAGCGGGTCTCTAGCGGGAGGGAAAGAGACCCAGTACTTC.

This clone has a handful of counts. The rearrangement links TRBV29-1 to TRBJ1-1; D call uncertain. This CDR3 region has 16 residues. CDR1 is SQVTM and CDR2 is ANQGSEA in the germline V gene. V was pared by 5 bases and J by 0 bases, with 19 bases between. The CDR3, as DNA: TGCAGCGTTCGGGAGAAACTAGTCCTCATGAACACTGAAGCTTTCTTT. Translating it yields CSVREKLVLMNTEAFF.

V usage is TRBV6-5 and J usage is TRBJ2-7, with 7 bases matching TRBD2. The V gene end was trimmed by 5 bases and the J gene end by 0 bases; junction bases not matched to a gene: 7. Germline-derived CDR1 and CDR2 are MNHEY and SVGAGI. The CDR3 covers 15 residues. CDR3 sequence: CASSPEAGNSYEQYF. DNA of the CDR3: TGTGCCAGCAGTCCTGAAGCGGGGAACTCCTACGAGCAGTACTTC.

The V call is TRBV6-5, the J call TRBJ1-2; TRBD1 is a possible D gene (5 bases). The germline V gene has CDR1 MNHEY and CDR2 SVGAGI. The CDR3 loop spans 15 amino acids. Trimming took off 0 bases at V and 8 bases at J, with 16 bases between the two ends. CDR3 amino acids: CASSYSNPWQGGYTF. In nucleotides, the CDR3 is TGTGCCAGCAGTTACTCGAACCCGTGGCAGGGAGGCTACACCTTC.

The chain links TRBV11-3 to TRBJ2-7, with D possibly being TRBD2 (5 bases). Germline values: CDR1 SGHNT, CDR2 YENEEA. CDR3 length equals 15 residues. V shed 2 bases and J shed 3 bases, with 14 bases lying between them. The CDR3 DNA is TGTGCCAGCAGCTTATCGGGGATCGGAATCTACGAGCAGTACTTC. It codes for CASSLSGIGIYEQYF. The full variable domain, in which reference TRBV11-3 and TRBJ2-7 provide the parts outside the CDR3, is EAGVVQSPRYKIIEKKQPVAFWCNPISGHNTLYWYLQNLGQGPELLIRYENEEAVDDSQLPKDRFSAERLKGVDSTLKIQPAELGDSAVYLCASSLSGIGIYEQYFGPGTRLTVT.

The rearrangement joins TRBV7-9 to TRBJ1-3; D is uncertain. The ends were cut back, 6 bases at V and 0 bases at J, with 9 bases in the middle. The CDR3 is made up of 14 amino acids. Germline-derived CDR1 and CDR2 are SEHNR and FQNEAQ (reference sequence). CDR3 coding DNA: TGTGCCAGCAGGGAAGGGAGCTCTGGAAACACCATATATTTT. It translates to CASREGSSGNTIYF.

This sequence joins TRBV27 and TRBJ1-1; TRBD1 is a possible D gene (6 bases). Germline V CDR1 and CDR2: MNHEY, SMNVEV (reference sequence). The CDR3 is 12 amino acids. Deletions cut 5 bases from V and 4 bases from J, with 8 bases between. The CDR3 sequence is CASSPQGTEAFF. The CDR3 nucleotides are TGTGCCAGCAGTCCACAGGGCACTGAAGCTTTCTTT.

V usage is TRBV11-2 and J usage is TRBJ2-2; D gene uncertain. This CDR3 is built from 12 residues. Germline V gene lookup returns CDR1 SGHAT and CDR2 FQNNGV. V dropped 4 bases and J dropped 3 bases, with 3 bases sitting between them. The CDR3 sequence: CASSSYTGELFF. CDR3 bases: TGTGCCAGCAGCTCTTACACCGGGGAGCTGTTTTTT.

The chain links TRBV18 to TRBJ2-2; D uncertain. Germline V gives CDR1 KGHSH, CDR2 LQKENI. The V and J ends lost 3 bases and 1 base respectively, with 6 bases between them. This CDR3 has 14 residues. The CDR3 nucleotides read TGTGCCAGCTCACCCACACAGAACACCGGGGAGCTGTTTTTT. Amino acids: CASSPTQNTGELFF. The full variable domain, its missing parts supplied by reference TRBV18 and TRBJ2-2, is NAGVMQNPRHLVRRRGQEARLRCSPMKGHSHVYWYRQLPEEGLKFMVYLQKENIIDESGMPKERFSAEFPKEGPSILRIQQVVRGDSAAYFCASSPTQNTGELFFGEGSRLTVL.

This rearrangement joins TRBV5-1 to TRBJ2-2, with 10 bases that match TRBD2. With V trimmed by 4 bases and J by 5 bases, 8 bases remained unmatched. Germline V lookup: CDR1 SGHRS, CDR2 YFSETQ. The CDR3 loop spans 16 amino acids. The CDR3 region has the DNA TGCGCCAGCAGCCCACCAGGACTAGCGGAAACCGGGGAGCTGTTTTTT. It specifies CASSPPGLAETGELFF.

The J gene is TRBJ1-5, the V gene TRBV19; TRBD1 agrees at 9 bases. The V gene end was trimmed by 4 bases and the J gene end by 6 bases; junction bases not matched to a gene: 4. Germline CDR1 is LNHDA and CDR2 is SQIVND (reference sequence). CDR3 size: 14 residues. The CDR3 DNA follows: TGTGCCAGTAGTACTAGGACAGGGGCTCAGCCCCAGCATTTT. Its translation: CASSTRTGAQPQHF.

CDR3 nucleotides: TGCGCCAGCAGTTTGAGTCCACAGCCCTCTGGAAACACCATATATTTT. This gives the protein CASSLSPQPSGNTIYF. The V gene is TRBV10-1, the J gene TRBJ1-3; D gene uncertain. Per the germline V gene, CDR1 is WNHNN and CDR2 is SYGVQD (reference sequence). Trimming shortened V by 5 bases and J by 0 bases, and 14 bases separated the two germline ends. CDR3 length: 16 residues.

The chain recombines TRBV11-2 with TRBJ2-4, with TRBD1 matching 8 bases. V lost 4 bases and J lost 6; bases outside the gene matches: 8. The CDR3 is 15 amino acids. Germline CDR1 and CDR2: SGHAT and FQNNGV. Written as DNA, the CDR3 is TGTGCCAGCAGCTCCCGGGACAGGATATTAAACATTCAGTACTTC. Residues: CASSSRDRILNIQYF.

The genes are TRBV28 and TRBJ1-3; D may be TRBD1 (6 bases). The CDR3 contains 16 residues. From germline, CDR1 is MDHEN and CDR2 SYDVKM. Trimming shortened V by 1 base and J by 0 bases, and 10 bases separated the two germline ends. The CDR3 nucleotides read TGTGCCAGCAGTTTATTTCAGGGACACTCTGGAAACACCATATATTTT. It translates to CASSLFQGHSGNTIYF.

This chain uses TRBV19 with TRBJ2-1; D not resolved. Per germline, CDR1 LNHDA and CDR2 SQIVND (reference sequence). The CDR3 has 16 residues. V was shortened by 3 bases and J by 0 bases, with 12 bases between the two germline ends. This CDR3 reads CASSIKPASSYNEQFF. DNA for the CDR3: TGTGCCAGTAGTATTAAACCGGCTAGCTCCTACAATGAGCAGTTCTTC. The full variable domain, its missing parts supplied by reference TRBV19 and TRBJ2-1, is DGGITQSPKYLFRKEGQNVTLSCEQNLNHDAMYWYRQDPGQGLRLIYYSQIVNDFQKGDIAEGYSVSREKKESFPLTVTSAQKNPTAFYLCASSIKPASSYNEQFFGPGTRLTVL.

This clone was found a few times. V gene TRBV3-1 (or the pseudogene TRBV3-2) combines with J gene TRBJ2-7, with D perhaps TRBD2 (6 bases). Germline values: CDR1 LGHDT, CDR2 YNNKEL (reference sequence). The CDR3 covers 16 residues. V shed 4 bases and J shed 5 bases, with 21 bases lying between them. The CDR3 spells CASSLNSAGRFDEQYF. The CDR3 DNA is TGTGCCAGCAGCCTCAACTCGGCAGGGAGGTTCGACGAGCAGTACTTC.

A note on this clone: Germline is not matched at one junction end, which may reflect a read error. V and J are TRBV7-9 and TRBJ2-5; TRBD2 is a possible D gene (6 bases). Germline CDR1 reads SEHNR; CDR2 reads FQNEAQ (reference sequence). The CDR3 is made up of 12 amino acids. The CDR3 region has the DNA TGTGCCAGCAGCTTAGCTCCGGGACTTGGGAACTTC. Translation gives CASSLAPGLGNF. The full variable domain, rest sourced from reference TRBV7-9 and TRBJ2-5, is DTGVSQNPRHKITKRGQNVTFRCDPISEHNRLYWYRQTLGQGPEFLTYFQNEAQLEKSRLLSDRFSAERPKGSFSTLEIQRTEQGDSAMYLCASSLAPGLGNFGPGTRLLVL.